The T cell receptor beta chain described here comes from a study of blood T cell repertoires in COVID-19. Study background: The analysed material was cDNA or gDNA that came from T cells, B-cell-depleted T cells, or PBMCs.

Germline loops: CDR1 MDHEN, CDR2 SYDVKM. Trimming removed 10 bases from V and 4 bases from J; junction bases left unmatched: 7. This CDR3 contains 13 residues. In the original workflow: Amplification with reference gene primers provided the estimates of nucleated cell counts. The repertoire was sequenced with immunoSEQ multiplex PCR; TCRdb's copy has only in-frame clones and lacks some. That table supplies the V and J calls and clone size; D and trimming were determined from the DNA. This table has about 95,000 clones, around 80% appearing once. The sequence derives from a human donor in a cohort sampled during active COVID-19. The sample taken for sequencing was peripheral blood. The genes are TRBV28 and TRBJ2-4, with TRBD1 identical over 7 bases. CDR3 in DNA: TGTGCCATCACCCGGGACAGAAAAAACATTCAGTACTTC. It is translated as CAITRDRKNIQYF.